This TCR beta chain was recovered during a study of T cell repertoires in cytomegalovirus infection (dated 2019 in TCRdb). Context from the whole study: The peptide stimulations were aimed at well-studied HLA-B-restricted epitopes as well as recently identified HLA-C-restricted CMV epitopes, whose presentation resists viral immunomodulation. Donor HLA type was relevant to the analysis, as public TCR beta signatures indicated carriage of CMV infection together with the matching HLA type.

A note on this clonotype: Its cognate antigen has yet to be identified. The record has no base qualities; no much larger clone is one base away.

This specimen's treatment or condition label, per the study, means: in vitro stimulation with specific CMV peptide epitopes to enrich CMV-specific T cells. Study-wide conclusions, independent of this receptor: The ex vivo response was dominated by HLA-C-restricted CMV-specific TCR beta clonotypes, which also provided the single most frequent clonotype in two of eight donors. In both this cohort and an independent 352-donor cohort, the cumulative frequency of public TCR beta family members distinguished carriers of CMV infection plus the relevant HLA type.

The sequencer was an Illumina HiSeq 1500. Through fastp at Q25 and MiXCR, TCRdb rebuilt clones from the public reads, retaining in-frame beta chains. A single entry per CDR3 protein holds the most common genes and DNA from its merged rows. This sample lists about 340,000 distinct CDR3 sequences; approximately 32% were detected once. Jointly, the top ten make up 20% of the sample. The sequence was collected from a human donor in good health (CMV status not recorded). Some clones in this sample may be carry-over from other donors' samples. Sequences were derived from cultured PBMCs, sampled from culture after CMV antigen stimulation.

The nucleotide sequence is TGTGCCAGCAACCCGGGACAGGCACTTTATGGCTACACCTTC. This translates into CASNPGQALYGYTF. The chain employs TRBV6-1 and TRBJ1-2; TRBD1 fits 8 bases in the junction. Looking up the germline V gene yields CDR1 MNHNS and CDR2 SASEGT. Including the terminal cysteine and phenylalanine, the CDR3 comprises 14 residues. Only the CDR3 region is kept as DNA, spanning 42 bases read in frame from base 1. Germline trimming: 7 bases from V, 5 bases from J; junction bases outside gene matches: 9.